This T cell receptor (beta chain) was obtained from a study of identical twins. In germline, CDR1 is SNHLY, CDR2 FYNNEI. The CDR3 sequence is 16 residues long. Germline trimming cut 5 bases from V and 0 bases from J; bases unmatched to any gene: 9. Via MiXCR, TCRdb re-called the 5' RACE reads, giving one row per CDR3 protein. The table shows some 790,000 distinct CDR3 sequences, with 15% to 20% occurring only once. Study-wide results and caveats: Beta clonotypes that were abundant in cord blood contained fewer insertions, a pattern absent from memory repertoires. Part of the zero-insertion signal could reflect confounding by invariant MAIT and iNKT cells.

This clonotype was detected only a few times. The antigen remains undetermined. These data also featured in a second study, about T cells expressing NK-cell markers. That report notes: Once again these clonotypes came out on top in the CD3+CD56-NKG2C+ fraction of several donors.

The sequence came from a young woman in good health. The chain has TRBV2 and TRBJ2-7; 8 bases are a match to TRBD1. Sequencing was performed on PBMCs. The CDR3 nucleotides are TGTGCCAGCAGTTTGGGGACAGGATTTAGCTCCTACGAGCAGTACTTC. Translation gives CASSLGTGFSSYEQYF.